Listed here are 27 T cell receptor beta chains from one sample, sequenced in a study of quantifying T cell responses using KT2 cells. Study context: TCR alpha and beta constant-region primers primed reverse transcription of RNA.

An oligo carrying a UMI was ligated to the cDNA 3' end. The first PCR ran roughly 4 cycles with an equimolar RC1.1 and RC1.2 beta primer mix. TCRdb re-derived calls from the UMI-ligation and nested PCR reads in MiXCR, one entry per CDR3 protein. The table records tens of thousands of distinct CDR3 sequences, 7.3% of them present only once. The sample was PBMCs spiked with cells of the T cell clone KT2. The receptor source for this set is a human donor.

This clonotype was seen a few times. Germline is not matched at one junction end, which may reflect a read error. V gene TRBV12-3 or TRBV12-4 combines with J gene TRBJ2-1, with 7 bases identical to TRBD2. The CDR3 is 13 residues long. The CDR3 DNA is TGTGCCAGCAGTTTAGCGACGGCGGGAGTAAAAGGCTTC. It is translated as CASSLATAGVKGF.

This clonotype was seen more than once but under ten times. This chain joins TRBV28 and TRBJ2-7; D unclear. The CDR3 runs 12 residues. Trimming took 7 bases from V and 7 from J, leaving 14 bases between them. Germline loops: CDR1 MDHEN, CDR2 SYDVKM. The CDR3 region is CASISGPAEQYF. DNA of the CDR3: TGTGCCAGCATTTCAGGCCCGGCGGAGCAGTACTTC.

This rearrangement joins TRBV12-3 or TRBV12-4 to TRBJ1-5, with TRBD1 matching 7 bases. This CDR3 is built from 15 residues. Unmatched junction bases numbered 5, after V lost 6 bases and J lost 0 bases. CDR3: CASSPGQYSNQPQHF. CDR3 sequence (DNA): TGTGCCAGCAGCCCGGGACAGTATAGCAATCAGCCCCAGCATTTT.

This clonotype was found many times. This chain uses TRBV20-1 with TRBJ1-2; the D is unclear. Germline lookup yields CDR1 DFQATT and CDR2 SNEGSKA (reference sequence). CDR3 length: 15 amino acids. V was trimmed by 3 bases and J by 0 bases, leaving 14 bases between them. This CDR3 is CSARSRALANYGYTF. CDR3 nucleotides: TGCAGTGCTAGGAGTAGGGCTTTAGCTAACTATGGCTACACCTTC.

This clonotype showed up just a few times. V is TRBV15 and J is TRBJ2-3; 11 positions match TRBD2. Losses at the gene ends were 0 bases for V and 1 base for J; bases not matched to a gene: 3. The CDR3 is 17 amino acids. Germline CDR1 is LNHNV and CDR2 is YYDKDF (reference sequence). In DNA, the CDR3 is TGTGCCACCAGCAGAGAACTGGGACTAGCGGGCACAGATACGCAGTATTTT. It is translated as CATSRELGLAGTDTQYF.

The chain couples TRBV12-3 or TRBV12-4 to TRBJ2-6, with a weak D call TRBD2 (5 bases). The CDR3 extends over 14 amino acids. V lost 5 bases and J lost 9, with 14 bases in between. The CDR3 DNA follows: TGTGCCAGCAGTCTGGGAGTCGGTGGCAACGTCCTGACTTTC. This encodes CASSLGVGGNVLTF.

The V call is TRBV2, the J call TRBJ2-3, with a possible D match to TRBD2 (7 bases). The V end was cut by 5 bases, the J end by 2 bases, with 14 bases between. The CDR3 loop spans 15 amino acids. Germline loops: CDR1 SNHLY, CDR2 FYNNEI. The CDR3 sequence: CASSLGGGYTDTQYF. In DNA, the CDR3 is TGTGCCAGCAGTTTAGGGGGGGGCTACACAGATACGCAGTATTTT.

The rearrangement joins TRBV20-1 to TRBJ2-2, with 7 nucleotides matching TRBD2. This CDR3 region has 14 residues. Germline lookup yields CDR1 DFQATT and CDR2 SNEGSKA (reference sequence). V dropped 0 bases and J dropped 4; count of bases not matched to a gene: 2. CDR3 nucleotide sequence: TGCAGTGCTAGAGAGGGGGGGGGCACCGGGGAGCTGTTTTTT. This translates into CSAREGGGTGELFF.

This rearrangement joins TRBV11-2 to TRBJ2-1; D uncertain. The V and J ends lost 2 bases and 3 bases respectively, with 11 bases between them. The CDR3 runs to 15 residues. Germline CDR1 is SGHAT and CDR2 is FQNNGV. The CDR3 DNA reads as TGTGCCAGCAGCTTACAAGGGCAGGTCTACAATGAGCAGTTCTTC. Translating gives CASSLQGQVYNEQFF.

J is TRBJ1-6 and V is TRBV27; D is unclear. The germline V gene encodes CDR1 MNHEY and CDR2 SMNVEV (reference sequence). CDR3 length: 13 residues. V was clipped by 2 bases and J by 10 bases, with 9 bases between them. The CDR3 is CASSLGSGSPLHF. For the CDR3, the DNA is TGTGCCAGCAGTTTAGGGAGCGGCTCACCCCTCCACTTT.

This clonotype was observed many times. The CDR3: CSARRDGGANVLTF. Written as DNA, the CDR3 is TGCAGTGCTAGGAGGGACGGTGGGGCCAACGTCCTGACTTTC. The V gene is TRBV20-1, the J gene TRBJ2-6, with D possibly called TRBD1 or TRBD2 (5 bases each). Trimming removed 3 bases at V and 3 bases at J, with 9 bases between. The CDR3 loop spans 14 amino acids. The germline CDR1 and CDR2 sequences are DFQATT and SNEGSKA (reference sequence).

This clonotype was observed many times. The CDR3 protein is CASSPPGGRVNEQFF. CDR3 DNA: TGTGCCAGCAGCCCTCCCGGGGGGAGGGTCAATGAGCAGTTCTTC. V gene TRBV4-2 combines with J gene TRBJ2-1; 7 nucleotides match TRBD2. This CDR3 contains 15 residues. Germline assignment: CDR1 LGHNA and CDR2 YNFKEQ. The J segment lost 6 bases and the V segment lost 4 bases, leaving 9 bases of the junction unmatched.

This clonotype was counted only a few times. This chain links TRBV6-5 with TRBJ2-6; 9 bases line up with TRBD1. Germline V gene lookup returns CDR1 MNHEY and CDR2 SVGAGI. Trimming removed 0 bases from V and 2 bases from J; junction bases left unmatched: 5. The length of the CDR3 is 18 residues. CDR3 in amino acids: CASSYSRRTGAGANVLTF. DNA of the CDR3: TGTGCCAGCAGTTACTCGAGGCGGACAGGGGCTGGGGCCAACGTCCTGACTTTC.

The chain links TRBV7-2 to TRBJ2-5; 7 nucleotides match TRBD1. Germline V gene data show CDR1 as SGHTA and CDR2 as FQGNSA. CDR3 size: 16 residues. V was clipped by 5 bases and J by 9 bases; unmatched bases: 18. CDR3 coding DNA: TGTGCCAGCAGCCGAGACGGGACAGTGTACGCTGGGGCCCAGTACTTC. It codes for CASSRDGTVYAGAQYF.

The chain uses TRBV27 and TRBJ2-5, with D possibly matching TRBD1 (6 bases). V was trimmed by 3 bases and J by 2 bases, leaving 10 bases between them. The germline CDR1 and CDR2 sequences are MNHEY and SMNVEV (reference sequence). The CDR3 covers 14 residues. CDR3 protein: CASSFRRGQETQYF. The CDR3 DNA reads as TGTGCCAGCAGTTTTCGCAGGGGACAAGAGACCCAGTACTTC.

The chain joins TRBV29-1 to TRBJ2-2; no reliable D call. V lost 6 bases, J lost 7 bases, and 15 bases lay in between. Germline values: CDR1 SQVTM, CDR2 ANQGSEA. This CDR3 spans 13 amino acids. As DNA, the CDR3 is TGCAGCGTAGGCGGCCCTGTCAGCGGGGAGCTGTTTTTT. It specifies CSVGGPVSGELFF.

This clonotype has at least ten counts. This chain links TRBV5-1 with TRBJ2-1; a weak D match, TRBD1 (7 bases). The germline V and J ends were trimmed by 7 bases and 7 bases, with 18 bases remaining between them. The CDR3 spans 14 residues. The V gene's germline CDR1 is SGHRS and CDR2 YFSETQ. CDR3 DNA sequence: TGCGCCAGCCGACAGGGAGGAGGGGGGAATGAGCAGTTCTTC. It is translated as CASRQGGGGNEQFF.

This clonotype was recorded at least ten times. This chain connects TRBV27 to TRBJ1-1, with 9 bases fitting TRBD1. CDR1 and CDR2 from the germline V gene are MNHEY and SMNVEV (reference sequence). This CDR3 spans 15 amino acids. Losses at the gene ends were 5 bases for V and 8 bases for J; bases not matched to a gene: 12. The CDR3 sequence: CASSPHRGRTGEAFF. In DNA form, the CDR3 reads TGTGCCAGCAGTCCGCACAGGGGGCGTACAGGGGAAGCTTTCTTT.

The chain uses TRBV24-1 and TRBJ2-1, with 7 positions matching TRBD1. After removal of 4 bases from V and 13 bases from J, the junction contained 6 bases not matched to a gene. This CDR3 has 12 amino acids. Germline CDR1 KGHDR, CDR2 SFDVKD. As DNA, the CDR3 is TGTGCCACCAGTGACCCCGGGACAGCTCAGTTCTTC. Residues: CATSDPGTAQFF.

This chain links TRBV12-3 or TRBV12-4 with TRBJ2-1; 8 bases map to TRBD1. J lost 8 bases, V lost 7 bases, and 10 bases had no gene match. This CDR3 has 14 amino acids. CDR3: CASTPTGAVDEQFF. In DNA form, the CDR3 reads TGTGCCAGCACCCCGACAGGGGCTGTCGATGAGCAGTTCTTC.

The rearrangement uses TRBV6-1 and TRBJ2-1; 7 bases match TRBD2. The V segment lost 6 bases and the J segment 0 bases; nucleotides outside the gene matches: 14. CDR1 and CDR2 (germline): MNHNS, SASEGT. This CDR3 has 18 amino acids. This chain's CDR3 is CASRGWLAELSSYNEQFF. The DNA of the CDR3 is TGTGCCAGCAGGGGGTGGCTAGCGGAGTTAAGCTCCTACAATGAGCAGTTCTTC.

This clonotype was seen a handful of times. J is TRBJ2-2 and V is TRBV25-1; D call uncertain. The germline V gene has CDR1 MGHDK and CDR2 SYGVNS. V lost 0 bases and J lost 6, with 8 bases in between. The CDR3 is made up of 14 amino acids. CDR3 sequence reads: CASSEYEGPGELFF. The CDR3 nucleotides read TGTGCCAGCAGTGAATACGAAGGGCCCGGGGAGCTGTTTTTT.

In this sample, this clonotype turned up many times. The J gene is TRBJ1-5, the V gene TRBV30; TRBD1 matches 7 bases. CDR1 is GTSNPN and CDR2 is SVGIG in the germline V gene (reference sequence). The CDR3 covers 14 residues. Trimming took 0 bases from V and 6 from J; bases not matched to a gene: 5. The CDR3 bases are TGTGCCTGGAGTGTACACAGGGGCGGTCAGCCCCAGCATTTT. As protein: CAWSVHRGGQPQHF.

The chain joins TRBV4-1 to TRBJ2-3; 10 bases align to TRBD2. The germline gives CDR1 MGHRA, CDR2 YSYEKL. With 4 bases clipped from V and 2 bases from J, the junction kept 3 bases outside the gene matches. The CDR3 is 15 residues long. The CDR3 sequence is CASSPTSGYTDTQYF. DNA of the CDR3: TGCGCCAGCAGCCCGACTAGCGGGTACACAGATACGCAGTATTTT.

This clonotype was seen at least ten times. The chain combines TRBV20-1 with TRBJ1-3; D gene ambiguous. With 0 bases removed from V and 4 bases from J, the gap between germline ends came to 4 bases. This CDR3 contains 12 residues. CDR1 is DFQATT and CDR2 is SNEGSKA in the germline V gene (reference sequence). CDR3 region: CSARDRGNTIYF. Written as DNA, the CDR3 is TGCAGTGCTAGAGATCGAGGAAACACCATATATTTT.

The chain combines TRBV10-3 with TRBJ2-5, with D unresolved. The CDR3 covers 13 residues. Germline CDR1 reads ENHRY; CDR2 reads SYGVKD. The ends were cut back, 4 bases at V and 1 base at J, with 7 bases in the middle. The CDR3 here is CAISGPPQETQYF. The CDR3 DNA reads TGTGCCATCAGTGGACCCCCCCAAGAGACCCAGTACTTC.

This clonotype was seen at least ten times. V usage is TRBV18 and J usage is TRBJ2-3; D may be TRBD2 (6 bases). This CDR3 spans 16 amino acids. Looked up from germline, CDR1 is KGHSH and CDR2 is LQKENI. V lost 2 bases and J 1 base, leaving 13 bases between the germline ends. CDR3 amino acids: CASSPIRGGGTDTQYF. DNA for the CDR3: TGTGCCAGCTCACCAATCCGTGGCGGGGGCACAGATACGCAGTATTTT.